The T cell receptor (beta chain) under discussion was sequenced for a study of identical twins. TCRdb re-called the 5' RACE reads with MiXCR, one entry per CDR3 protein. Of about 570,000 distinct CDR3 sequences detected, 9% to 10% appear once; the ten largest clones hold roughly 3.2%. Broader study findings: Insertions were reduced in abundant cord blood beta clonotypes but not in memory repertoires. Invariant T cells like MAIT and iNKT could partly confound the zero-insertion analyses.

Details on this clonotype: The antigen remains unidentified.

This CDR3 contains 13 residues. The V gene's germline CDR1 is MNHEY and CDR2 SMNVEV (reference sequence). The germline V and J ends were trimmed by 6 bases and 9 bases, with 16 bases remaining between them. These data are also associated with another study on yellow fever vaccine responses in identical twins.

The rearrangement joins TRBV27 to TRBJ2-3; possibly TRBD1 or TRBD2 for D (7 bases each). This clonotype was sampled from a woman aged 18-29 years in good health. The sequencing sample was made of PBMCs. CDR3 sequence reads: CASRNGGGQTQYF. CDR3 sequence (DNA): TGTGCCAGCAGGAATGGGGGGGGACAGACGCAGTATTTT.